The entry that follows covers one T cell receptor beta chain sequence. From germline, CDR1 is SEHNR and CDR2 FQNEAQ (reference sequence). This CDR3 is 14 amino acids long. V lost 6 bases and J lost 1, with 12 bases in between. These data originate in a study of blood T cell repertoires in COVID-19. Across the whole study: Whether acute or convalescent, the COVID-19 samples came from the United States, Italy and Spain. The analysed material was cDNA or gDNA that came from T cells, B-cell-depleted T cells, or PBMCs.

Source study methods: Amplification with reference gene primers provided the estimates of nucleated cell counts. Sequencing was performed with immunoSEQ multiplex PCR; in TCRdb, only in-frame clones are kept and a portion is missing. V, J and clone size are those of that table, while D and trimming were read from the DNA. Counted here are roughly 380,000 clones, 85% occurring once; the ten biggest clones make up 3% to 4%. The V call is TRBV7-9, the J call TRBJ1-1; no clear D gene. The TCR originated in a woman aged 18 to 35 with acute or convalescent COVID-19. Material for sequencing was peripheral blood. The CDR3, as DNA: TGTGCCAGCAGAGACACCACGACGAACACTGAAGCTTTCTTT. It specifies CASRDTTTNTEAFF.